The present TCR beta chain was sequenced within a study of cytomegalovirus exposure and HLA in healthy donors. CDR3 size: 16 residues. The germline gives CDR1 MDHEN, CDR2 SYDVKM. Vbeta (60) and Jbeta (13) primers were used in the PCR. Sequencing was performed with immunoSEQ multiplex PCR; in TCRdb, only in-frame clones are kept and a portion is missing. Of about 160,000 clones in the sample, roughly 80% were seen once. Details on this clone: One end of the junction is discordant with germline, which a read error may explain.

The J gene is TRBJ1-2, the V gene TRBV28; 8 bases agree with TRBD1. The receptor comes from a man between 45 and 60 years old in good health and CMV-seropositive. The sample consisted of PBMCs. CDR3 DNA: TGTGCCAGCCGGAGGACAGGGATGTGGGATGGCTATGGCTATACCTTC. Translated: CASRRTGMWDGYGYTF.